Shown below are 13 T cell receptor beta chains from a single sample sequenced in a study of PD-L1 blockade in urothelial cancer. The assay was immunoSEQ multiplex PCR, and TCRdb's table has in-frame clones only and misses some. The table records approximately 38,000 clones, 86% of them present only once. Time point given: peripheral blood 6 weeks after treatment start. Here the sequenced sample was PBMCs, taken around atezolizumab (anti-PD-L1) treatment. The receptors here all came from a man between 60 and 75 years old with urothelial cancer.

This chain joins TRBV5-1 and TRBJ1-2, with D tentatively TRBD1 (6 bases). The CDR3 runs to 15 residues. Germline V gene sequence: CDR1 SGHRS, CDR2 YFSETQ. V was cut by 0 bases and J by 1 base, with 10 bases left in between. The CDR3 region is CASSLATGNNYGYTF. The CDR3 coding sequence is TGCGCCAGCAGCTTGGCCACAGGGAATAACTATGGCTACACCTTC.

The genes are TRBV5-1 and TRBJ1-1; D is possibly TRBD1 (6 bases). V was pared by 4 bases and J by 3 bases, with 19 bases between. This CDR3 is built from 16 residues. Germline V gives CDR1 SGHRS, CDR2 YFSETQ. CDR3 sequence: CASSQESGGWYTEAFF. Written as DNA, the CDR3 is TGCGCCAGCAGCCAGGAGTCGGGGGGCTGGTACACTGAAGCTTTCTTT. The variable domain in full, with the rest retrieved from reference TRBV5-1 and TRBJ1-1, is KAGVTQTPRYLIKTRGQQVTLSCSPISGHRSVSWYQQTPGQGLQFLFEYFSETQRNKGNFPGRFSGRQFSNSRSEMNVSTLELGDSALYLCASSQESGGWYTEAFFGQGTRLTVV.

The chain couples TRBV10-3 to TRBJ2-5, with a possible D match to TRBD2 (6 bases). CDR3 size: 16 residues. Trimming took off 2 bases at V and 1 base at J, with 14 bases between the two ends. The V gene's germline CDR1 is ENHRY and CDR2 SYGVKD. The CDR3 is CAISESFRTTQETQYF. As DNA, the CDR3 is TGTGCCATCAGTGAGAGCTTCAGGACTACCCAAGAGACCCAGTACTTC.

The rearrangement links TRBV28 to TRBJ2-5; TRBD1 matches 10 bases. This CDR3 has 14 amino acids. The V gene's germline CDR1 is MDHEN and CDR2 SYDVKM. V shed 8 bases and J 5 bases; nucleotides not matched to a gene: 8. The CDR3 loop is CASGGQGLGETQYF. The CDR3, as DNA: TGTGCCAGCGGGGGACAGGGGCTCGGCGAGACCCAGTACTTC. The full variable domain, rest sourced from reference TRBV28 and TRBJ2-5, is DVKVTQSSRYLVKRTGEKVFLECVQDMDHENMFWYRQDPGLGLRLIYFSYDVKMKEKGDIPEGYSVSREKKERFSLILESASTNQTSMYLCASGGQGLGETQYFGPGTRLLVL.

This clone was found once. This chain connects TRBV5-1 to TRBJ1-2, with a weak D call TRBD1 (6 bases). The length of the CDR3 is 15 residues. From germline, CDR1 is SGHRS and CDR2 YFSETQ. Trimming shortened V by 2 bases and J by 4 bases, and 15 bases separated the two germline ends. Here the CDR3 DNA reads TGCGCCAGCAGCTTCCAAACAGGGTCCGGCTATGGCTACACCTTC. Its translation: CASSFQTGSGYGYTF.

The chain recombines TRBV27 with TRBJ1-1; D not certain. Trimming removed 3 bases at V and 4 bases at J, with 12 bases between. CDR1 MNHEY and CDR2 SMNVEV come from the germline V gene (reference sequence). CDR3 length: 14 amino acids. DNA for the CDR3: TGTGCCAGCAGTTTGATCAGTCCGGGCACTGAAGCTTTCTTT. This gives the protein CASSLISPGTEAFF.

The genes are TRBV30 and TRBJ1-6; D is undetermined. Trimming cost V 1 base and J 10 bases, with 17 bases left between them. The CDR3 extends over 15 amino acids. Germline CDR1 is GTSNPN and CDR2 is SVGIG (reference sequence). The CDR3 DNA reads as TGTGCCTGGAGTGCGGGGAACGGGGTCGAGTCACCCCTCCACTTT. This gives the protein CAWSAGNGVESPLHF. Full variable domain (outside the CDR3, taken from reference TRBV30 and TRBJ1-6): SQTIHQWPATLVQPVGSPLSLECTVEGTSNPNLYWYRQAAGRGLQLLFYSVGIGQISSEVPQNLSASRPQDRQFILSSKKLLLSDSGFYLCAWSAGNGVESPLHFGNGTRLTVT.

This rearrangement joins TRBV14 to TRBJ1-6; D not resolved. CDR1 SGHDN and CDR2 FVKESK come from the germline V gene. Trimming removed 4 bases at V and 7 bases at J, with 17 bases between. The CDR3 runs 16 residues. CDR3: CASSPRPTATNSPLHF. Here the CDR3 DNA reads TGTGCCAGCAGCCCACGACCCACAGCAACCAATTCACCCCTCCACTTT.

J is TRBJ1-4 and V is TRBV19; 9 bases fit TRBD1. This CDR3 comprises 14 residues. Losses at the gene ends were 2 bases for V and 7 bases for J; bases not matched to a gene: 2. Looked up from germline, CDR1 is LNHDA and CDR2 is SQIVND (reference sequence). CDR3 residues: CASSIRDRAEKLFF. CDR3 coding DNA: TGTGCCAGTAGTATAAGGGACAGGGCTGAAAAACTGTTTTTT.

Written as DNA, the CDR3 is TGTGCCAGCAGTGGGACAGATTCGAAGCTGTTTTTT. Translation: CASSGTDSKLFF. The chain recombines TRBV6-6 with TRBJ2-2; TRBD1 aligns across 7 bases. The germline V gene encodes CDR1 MNHNY and CDR2 SVGAGI (reference sequence). With V trimmed by 5 bases and J by 12 bases, 6 bases remained unmatched. The CDR3 covers 12 residues.

V is TRBV2 and J is TRBJ1-6; D gene ambiguous. The V gene's germline CDR1 is SNHLY and CDR2 FYNNEI. V lost 4 bases to trimming and J lost 9 bases, with 7 bases between them. The CDR3 covers 12 residues. CDR3 amino acids: CASSVGLSPLHF. CDR3 in DNA: TGTGCCAGCAGTGTTGGACTTTCACCCCTCCACTTT.

The chain is built from TRBV7-2 and TRBJ1-1, with D possibly matching TRBD1 (5 bases). The V gene's germline CDR1 is SGHTA and CDR2 FQGNSA. V gave up 7 bases and J gave up 5 bases, with 20 bases separating them. This CDR3 is 15 amino acids long. CDR3 amino acids: CASKTGRGSGTEAFF. The CDR3, as DNA: TGTGCCAGCAAGACGGGGCGGGGCTCGGGGACTGAAGCTTTCTTT.

V gene TRBV5-1 combines with J gene TRBJ2-1, with D tentatively TRBD2 (5 bases). Germline CDR1 reads SGHRS; CDR2 reads YFSETQ. Between the trimmed V and J ends, which lost 4 bases and 10 bases, there was a span of 12 bases. CDR3 length: 12 amino acids. CDR3 DNA: TGCGCCAGCAGCCCGACTATAGCGGAGCAGTTCTTC. Amino acids: CASSPTIAEQFF.